These 7 T cell receptor beta chains came from one sample sequenced in a study of blood T cell repertoires in COVID-19. TCRdb keeps only in-frame clones here, not all; method: immunoSEQ multiplex PCR. The sample lists more than 200,000 clones, roughly 91% occurring once. Specimen: PBMCs or T cells enriched from blood (not recorded which). Every receptor here comes from a man in his thirties or forties in a cohort exposed to, infected with or recovered from COVID-19 (not recorded which).

The chain carries TRBV3-1 (or the pseudogene TRBV3-2) and TRBJ2-5; D might be TRBD2 (6 bases). The CDR3 has 14 residues. V was trimmed by 1 base and J by 4 bases, leaving 10 bases between them. Germline CDR1 and CDR2: LGHDT and YNNKEL (reference sequence). CDR3 region: CASSQVGGGETQYF. CDR3 bases: TGTGCCAGCAGCCAAGTGGGGGGAGGAGAGACCCAGTACTTC.

The gene calls are TRBV7-9 and TRBJ1-4; possible D gene TRBD1, 5 bases. This CDR3 has 12 amino acids. Germline CDR1 and CDR2: SEHNR and FQNEAQ (reference sequence). Trimming removed 3 bases at V and 7 bases at J, with 6 bases between. The CDR3 bases are TGTGCCAGCAGCTTTAGGGGTGAAAAACTGTTTTTT. It is translated as CASSFRGEKLFF.

The chain has TRBV16 and TRBJ1-5; D perhaps matches TRBD1 (6 bases). The V gene's germline CDR1 is KGHSY and CDR2 FQNENV. V lost 7 bases to trimming and J lost 2 bases, with 15 bases between them. The length of the CDR3 is 15 residues. The CDR3 bases are TGTGCCAGCACCCAGGCGGGGGCGGGCAATCAGCCCCAGCATTTT. Protein product: CASTQAGAGNQPQHF.

This chain links TRBV15 with TRBJ2-3, with 10 nucleotides matching TRBD2. The CDR3 is made up of 16 amino acids. With 1 base clipped from V and 4 bases from J, the junction kept 5 bases outside the gene matches. Germline-derived CDR1 and CDR2 are LNHNV and YYDKDF (reference sequence). The CDR3 nucleotides are TGTGCCACCAGCAGAGGGACTAGCGGAGAGGCAGATACGCAGTATTTT. It codes for CATSRGTSGEADTQYF.

V and J are TRBV24-1 and TRBJ2-2; 7 bases are shared with TRBD1. Germline V lookup: CDR1 KGHDR, CDR2 SFDVKD. The junction had 7 bases not matched to a gene; V was cut back by 4 bases and J by 0 bases. This CDR3 has 17 amino acids. CDR3 sequence: CATSDFTGVTNTGELFF. CDR3 nucleotide sequence: TGTGCCACCAGTGACTTCACAGGGGTTACGAACACCGGGGAGCTGTTTTTT.

The chain employs TRBV5-4 and TRBJ1-1; TRBD1 aligns across 9 bases. V lost 4 bases, J lost 4 bases, and 14 bases stayed unmatched. The CDR3 consists of 17 residues. Germline V gives CDR1 SGHNT, CDR2 YYREEE (reference sequence). The CDR3 here is CASSPTRTGAGGTEAFF. The CDR3 nucleotides are TGTGCCAGCAGCCCTACCCGGACAGGGGCCGGTGGCACTGAAGCTTTCTTT. Complete variable domain (other parts from reference TRBV5-4 and TRBJ1-1): ETGVTQSPTHLIKTRGQQVTLRCSSQSGHNTVSWYQQALGQGPQFIFQYYREEENGRGNFPPRFSGLQFPNYSSELNVNALELDDSALYLCASSPTRTGAGGTEAFFGQGTRLTVV.

The genes are TRBV2 and TRBJ2-2, with 9 positions matching TRBD1. The ends lost 8 bases at V and 5 bases at J; junction bases unmatched: 3. Germline assignment: CDR1 SNHLY and CDR2 FYNNEI. The CDR3 is 13 amino acids. The CDR3 DNA sequence: TGTGCCAGCGGGACAGGGAATACCGGGGAGCTGTTTTTT. Amino acids: CASGTGNTGELFF.